The 26 T cell receptor beta chains listed next were all sequenced from one sample in a study of cytomegalovirus exposure and HLA in healthy donors. This PCR relied on a set of 60 Vbeta primers and 13 Jbeta primers. Sequenced by immunoSEQ multiplex PCR; TCRdb stores in-frame clones only, minus some. Its table lists fewer than 150,000 clones. Input material: PBMCs. The receptors were gathered from a man aged 35 to 55 in good health and CMV-seronegative.

The rearrangement uses TRBV6-5 and TRBJ2-7; D remains unclear. This CDR3 spans 14 amino acids. Looked up from germline, CDR1 is MNHEY and CDR2 is SVGAGI. The germline V and J ends were trimmed by 6 bases and 0 bases, with 12 bases remaining between them. The CDR3 bases are TGTGCCAGCAGCACAACAGAATTCTCCTACGAGCAGTACTTC. Translation gives CASSTTEFSYEQYF.

The chain is built from TRBV11-2 and TRBJ1-2, with a weak D call TRBD1 (5 bases). This CDR3 is built from 15 residues. The V and J ends lost 2 bases and 3 bases respectively, with 13 bases between them. Germline-derived CDR1 and CDR2 are SGHAT and FQNNGV. The CDR3 is CASSLWRGSYYGYTF. The CDR3 DNA is TGTGCCAGCAGCTTATGGCGGGGCTCCTACTATGGCTACACCTTC.

The chain recombines TRBV7-2 with TRBJ1-2; D remains ambiguous. The CDR3 is 12 amino acids. Looked up from germline, CDR1 is SGHTA and CDR2 is FQGNSA. V shed 2 bases and J shed 7 bases, with 8 bases lying between them. CDR3 DNA: TGTGCCAGCAGCTTAACGAGTTCTGGCTACACCTTC. It specifies CASSLTSSGYTF.

The chain carries TRBV9 and TRBJ2-7; 8 bases agree with TRBD2. The CDR3 runs to 15 residues. With V trimmed by 0 bases and J by 4 bases, 6 bases remained unmatched. CDR1 is SGDLS and CDR2 is YYNGEE in the germline V gene. This CDR3 reads CASSVDGGASYEQYF. Written as DNA, the CDR3 is TGTGCCAGCAGCGTAGACGGGGGGGCCTCGTACGAGCAGTACTTC.

The genes are TRBV7-6 and TRBJ2-7; 7 bases map to TRBD2. Germline V gene lookup returns CDR1 SGHVS and CDR2 FNYEAQ. The CDR3 length is 18 residues. J gave up 6 bases and V 6 bases, and 23 bases lay outside the gene matches. The CDR3 protein is CASSPQLERGGLSGEQYF. CDR3 nucleotides: TGTGCCAGCAGTCCGCAACTAGAGCGGGGTGGCCTAAGTGGCGAGCAGTACTTC.

This sequence joins TRBV2 and TRBJ2-7; 7 bases agree with TRBD2. Germline V gives CDR1 SNHLY, CDR2 FYNNEI. The CDR3 contains 17 residues. V lost 5 bases to trimming and J lost 3 bases; unmatched junction nucleotides: 16. CDR3 loop: CASSRVGLEGGYYEQYF. In nucleotides, the CDR3 is TGTGCCAGCAGTAGAGTGGGGTTGGAGGGAGGGTACTACGAGCAGTACTTC.

This chain joins TRBV6-1 and TRBJ1-5, with 9 bases matching TRBD1. J was trimmed by 6 bases and V by 5 bases; bases with no gene match: 8. The CDR3 is 15 residues long. Germline values: CDR1 MNHNS, CDR2 SASEGT. The CDR3 nucleotides are TGTGCCAGCAGTCCGCTTCCGGGACAGGGTCAGCCCCAGCATTTT. The encoded protein is CASSPLPGQGQPQHF.

This chain joins TRBV27 and TRBJ2-3, with 7 bases lining up with TRBD1. V lost 10 bases and J lost 2; bases outside the gene matches: 9. CDR1 is MNHEY, CDR2 SMNVEV, per germline (reference sequence). The CDR3 runs 14 residues. CDR3 sequence reads: CATKGTAVTDTQYF. The DNA for the CDR3 is TGTGCCACTAAGGGGACAGCAGTCACAGATACGCAGTATTTT.

The chain has TRBV28 and TRBJ2-3, with 7 bases fitting TRBD2. The CDR3 spans 15 residues. With V trimmed by 5 bases and J by 0 bases, 5 bases remained unmatched. The germline gives CDR1 MDHEN, CDR2 SYDVKM. CDR3 region: CASSAAGFSTDTQYF. CDR3 coding DNA: TGTGCCAGCAGTGCAGCGGGGTTTAGCACAGATACGCAGTATTTT. The variable domain in full, completed from reference TRBV28 and TRBJ2-3, reads DVKVTQSSRYLVKRTGEKVFLECVQDMDHENMFWYRQDPGLGLRLIYFSYDVKMKEKGDIPEGYSVSREKKERFSLILESASTNQTSMYLCASSAAGFSTDTQYFGPGTRLTVL.

V and J are TRBV7-3 and TRBJ2-1, with 13 bases aligning to TRBD2. Germline loops: CDR1 SGHTA, CDR2 FQGTGA. This CDR3 comprises 20 residues. With V trimmed by 3 bases and J by 1 base, 12 bases remained unmatched. The CDR3 bases are TGTGCCAGCAGCTTTAGGGCTACTAGCGGGGGGGCCTTTTCCTACAATGAGCAGTTCTTC. Protein sequence: CASSFRATSGGAFSYNEQFF.

CDR3 amino acids: CSVEGWQGRHYEQYF. Here the CDR3 DNA reads TGCAGCGTTGAAGGGTGGCAGGGGCGCCACTACGAGCAGTACTTC. V and J are TRBV29-1 and TRBJ2-7; TRBD1 might be the D (6 bases). The CDR3 contains 15 residues. The germline CDR1 and CDR2 sequences are SQVTM and ANQGSEA. V was trimmed by 1 base and J by 3 bases, leaving 16 bases between them.

The rearrangement uses TRBV15 and TRBJ2-5; no reliable D call. Germline values: CDR1 LNHNV, CDR2 YYDKDF (reference sequence). The CDR3 has 13 amino acids. The germline V and J ends were trimmed by 4 bases and 2 bases, with 8 bases remaining between them. The CDR3 bases are TGTGCCACCAGCATCAGCGTACAAGAGACCCAGTACTTC. Translation gives CATSISVQETQYF.

The chain employs TRBV18 and TRBJ2-2; D is possibly TRBD2 (6 bases). This CDR3 is built from 16 residues. CDR1 and CDR2 (germline): KGHSH, LQKENI. The V end lost 5 bases, the J end lost 2 bases, and 15 bases lay between the germline ends. The CDR3 sequence is CASSGTGVANTGELFF. CDR3 in DNA: TGTGCCAGCTCAGGGACGGGGGTCGCCAACACCGGGGAGCTGTTTTTT.

The J gene is TRBJ2-3, the V gene TRBV4-3; weak D call: TRBD2 (6 bases). This CDR3 is built from 16 residues. Looked up from germline, CDR1 is LGHNA and CDR2 is YSLEER. V lost 0 bases and J 4 bases, leaving 14 bases between the germline ends. The CDR3, as DNA: TGCGCCAGCAGCCAAGATCACGGGGGTATTTCAGATACGCAGTATTTT. It encodes CASSQDHGGISDTQYF.

The chain carries TRBV5-1 and TRBJ1-3; D remains unclear. CDR3 length equals 14 residues. V lost 0 bases and J lost 3, with 7 bases in between. Germline CDR1 and CDR2: SGHRS and YFSETQ. The CDR3 sequence is CASSLGGLGNTIYF. The DNA of the CDR3 is TGCGCCAGCAGCTTGGGAGGGCTTGGAAACACCATATATTTT.

The chain employs TRBV21-1 and TRBJ2-7; no check of the table's D call, TRBD1, against the DNA was made. TRBV21-1 is tagged as a pseudogene. This CDR3 contains 15 residues. CDR3 protein: CASSGGGRGPYEQYF. CDR3 DNA sequence: TGTGCCAGCAGCGGGGGGGGCAGGGGGCCCTACGAGCAGTACTTC.

This sequence joins TRBV18 and TRBJ1-2, with D possibly TRBD1 on 5 matching bases. CDR1 and CDR2 from the germline V gene are KGHSH and LQKENI. V lost 6 bases and J 3 bases, leaving 17 bases between the germline ends. This CDR3 is built from 15 residues. CDR3 bases: TGTGCCAGCTCCCCCGGGGGTAGGGCGTACTATGGCTACACCTTC. Encoded protein: CASSPGGRAYYGYTF.

The chain combines TRBV28 with TRBJ1-2; 7 positions agree with TRBD1. CDR3 size: 15 residues. CDR1 is MDHEN and CDR2 is SYDVKM in the germline V gene. Trimming removed 3 bases from V and 2 bases from J; junction bases left unmatched: 6. CDR3 in DNA: TGTGCCAGCAGTTTGATAGGGGGCGGCAACTATGGCTACACCTTC. Encoded protein: CASSLIGGGNYGYTF.

The rearrangement uses TRBV7-2 and TRBJ2-4, with 13 bases aligning to TRBD2. Germline assignment: CDR1 SGHTA and CDR2 FQGNSA. J gave up 0 bases and V 5 bases, and 10 bases lay outside the gene matches. The CDR3 is 19 amino acids. CDR3 region: CASSPLGTSGVIAKNIQYF. The CDR3 DNA follows: TGTGCCAGCAGCCCGTTAGGGACTAGCGGGGTTATAGCCAAAAACATTCAGTACTTC.

The CDR3 loop is CASSPDRGTAEAFF. The CDR3 DNA reads TGCGCCAGCAGCCCAGACAGGGGTACGGCTGAAGCTTTCTTT. The genes are TRBV4-3 and TRBJ1-1; 8 bases align to TRBD1. Germline lookup yields CDR1 LGHNA and CDR2 YSLEER. V was pared by 4 bases and J by 6 bases, with 7 bases of the junction left unmatched. The CDR3 is 14 residues long.

Here the CDR3 DNA reads TGTGCCAGCAGCGTTTCAGGGATGAATGAGCAGTTCTTC. Amino acids: CASSVSGMNEQFF. This chain connects TRBV9 to TRBJ2-1; D may be TRBD1 (5 bases). The CDR3 sequence is 13 residues long. CDR1 SGDLS and CDR2 YYNGEE come from the germline V gene. V was shortened by 2 bases and J by 7 bases, with 10 bases between the two germline ends. Complete variable domain (other parts from reference TRBV9 and TRBJ2-1): DSGVTQTPKHLITATGQRVTLRCSPRSGDLSVYWYQQSLDQGLQFLIQYYNGEERAKGNILERFSAQQFPDLHSELNLSSLELGDSALYFCASSVSGMNEQFFGPGTRLTVL.

V gene TRBV9 combines with J gene TRBJ1-5; D unclear. This CDR3 has 15 amino acids. Deletions cut 0 bases from V and 1 base from J, with 8 bases between. The germline gives CDR1 SGDLS, CDR2 YYNGEE. CDR3 bases: TGTGCCAGCAGCGTAGGTCTGGGCAGCAATCAGCCCCAGCATTTT. Translating gives CASSVGLGSNQPQHF.

This rearrangement joins TRBV5-1 to TRBJ2-3, with a possible D match to TRBD1 (6 bases). V lost 5 bases, J lost 2 bases, and 9 bases lay in between. Germline lookup yields CDR1 SGHRS and CDR2 YFSETQ. The CDR3 has 13 residues. The CDR3, as DNA: TGCGCCAGCAGAGAGGGGGTCACAGATACGCAGTATTTT. Translated, it gives CASREGVTDTQYF.

The chain uses TRBV5-4 and TRBJ1-2, with D possibly TRBD1 on 6 matching bases. Germline CDR1 is SGHNT and CDR2 is YYREEE (reference sequence). The CDR3 extends over 13 amino acids. The V end was cut by 3 bases, the J end by 5 bases, with 11 bases between. CDR3 in amino acids: CASSSGTLYGYTF. CDR3 bases: TGTGCCAGCAGCTCCGGGACATTATATGGCTACACCTTC. The full variable domain, in which reference TRBV5-4 and TRBJ1-2 provide the parts outside the CDR3, is ETGVTQSPTHLIKTRGQQVTLRCSSQSGHNTVSWYQQALGQGPQFIFQYYREEENGRGNFPPRFSGLQFPNYSSELNVNALELDDSALYLCASSSGTLYGYTFGSGTRLTVV.

The V call is TRBV6-6, the J call TRBJ2-5; D may be TRBD2 (5 bases). The CDR3 length is 13 residues. Trimming stripped 5 bases from V and 5 bases from J, with 12 bases between. Germline CDR1 is MNHNY and CDR2 is SVGAGI (reference sequence). The DNA for the CDR3 is TGTGCCAGCAGTGTATTAGCGTGGGAGACCCAGTACTTC. Protein product: CASSVLAWETQYF.

The chain employs TRBV5-1 and TRBJ1-1; D call uncertain. Germline values: CDR1 SGHRS, CDR2 YFSETQ. The V end was cut by 0 bases, the J end by 0 bases, with 9 bases between. This CDR3 comprises 15 residues. CDR3 DNA: TGCGCCAGCAGCTTGGTGGCCGGGATGAACACTGAAGCTTTCTTT. It is translated as CASSLVAGMNTEAFF.